Each of the 30 T cell receptor beta chains below was sequenced from the same sample in a study of blood T cells in healthy people across ages. A J-beta primer mix and a sample-barcoded 5' primer were used in a second PCR of about 7 to 11 cycles. TCRdb re-called the 5' RACE reads through MiXCR, storing one row per CDR3 protein. The sample records just over 800,000 distinct CDR3 sequences, under 80% being singletons. The sample taken for sequencing was blood. The source is a man aged 25 to 40 in good health.

The V and J genes are TRBV15 and TRBJ1-4; D might be TRBD1 (6 bases). CDR3 length: 14 residues. V gave up 1 base and J gave up 7 bases, with 10 bases separating them. Germline CDR1 is LNHNV and CDR2 is YYDKDF (reference sequence). CDR3 nucleotide sequence: TGTGCCACCAGCAGAGGGTCAGGGGTTGAAAAACTGTTTTTT. Its protein is CATSRGSGVEKLFF.

The rearrangement uses TRBV7-2 and TRBJ2-3; 10 positions agree with TRBD2. Trimming at V came to 5 bases and at J to 7 bases, leaving 12 bases not matched to a gene. In germline, CDR1 is SGHTA, CDR2 FQGNSA. The CDR3 length is 16 residues. This CDR3 is CASSANQRGGFNTQYF. CDR3 DNA: TGTGCCAGCAGCGCGAACCAGCGGGGGGGCTTTAATACGCAGTATTTT.

The chain employs TRBV7-2 and TRBJ1-5, with TRBD1 matching 9 bases. Trimming took 5 bases from V and 3 from J; bases not matched to a gene: 5. Looked up from germline, CDR1 is SGHTA and CDR2 is FQGNSA. CDR3 length: 15 residues. The DNA for the CDR3 is TGTGCCAGCAGCCGACAGGGGGTTAACAATCAGCCCCAGCATTTT. Encoded protein: CASSRQGVNNQPQHF.

Concerning this clonotype: The junction shows a germline mismatch at one end, possibly a read error. The chain combines TRBV10-3 with TRBJ2-5; D is ambiguous. Germline V gene sequence: CDR1 ENHRY, CDR2 SYGVKD. This CDR3 has 15 amino acids. The CDR3, as DNA: TGTGCCACCAGTGGAGCCCCTGTGGAGAAAGAGACCCAGTACTTC. It is translated as CATSGAPVEKETQYF.

J is TRBJ2-1 and V is TRBV7-8, with TRBD2 identical over 16 bases. CDR3 size: 20 residues. CDR1 and CDR2 from the germline V gene are SGHVS and FQNEAQ. After removal of 5 bases from V and 7 bases from J, the junction contained 17 bases not matched to a gene. The CDR3 region is CASSGRDKGLAGGRRNEQFF. CDR3 sequence (DNA): TGTGCCAGCAGCGGGAGGGACAAGGGACTAGCGGGGGGGCGTCGAAATGAGCAGTTCTTC.

The V gene is TRBV15, the J gene TRBJ1-5, with unresolved D. The CDR3 length is 14 residues. Trimming took off 1 base at V and 4 bases at J, with 8 bases between the two ends. The V gene's germline CDR1 is LNHNV and CDR2 YYDKDF (reference sequence). The CDR3 nucleotides read TGTGCCACCAGCAGAGGCAGAGTTAATCAGCCCCAGCATTTT. This translates into CATSRGRVNQPQHF.

This clonotype occurred a few times. This rearrangement joins TRBV7-2 to TRBJ2-7, with D possibly TRBD2 on 5 matching bases. This CDR3 contains 15 residues. Trimming took off 0 bases at V and 0 bases at J, with 9 bases between the two ends. The germline CDR1 and CDR2 sequences are SGHTA and FQGNSA. The chain's CDR3 is CASSLALANSYEQYF. Here the CDR3 DNA reads TGTGCCAGCAGCTTAGCGCTAGCTAACTCCTACGAGCAGTACTTC.

This clonotype was picked up a small number of times. This chain uses TRBV12-3 or TRBV12-4 with TRBJ1-2; D is undetermined. The CDR3 runs 14 residues. V was shortened by 8 bases and J by 5 bases, with 18 bases between the two germline ends. CDR3 residues: CASGGELGFYGYTF. The DNA of the CDR3 is TGTGCCAGCGGCGGAGAACTGGGGTTTTATGGCTACACCTTC.

V usage is TRBV6-5 and J usage is TRBJ2-1; D may match TRBD1 or TRBD2 (7 bases each). V was clipped by 2 bases and J by 6 bases, with 20 bases between them. The CDR3 covers 17 residues. Per germline, CDR1 MNHEY and CDR2 SVGAGI. The CDR3 coding sequence is TGTGCCAGCAGTTACGCGCAGGGGGGGTTCCTATTCAATGAGCAGTTCTTC. This gives the protein CASSYAQGGFLFNEQFF.

The chain uses TRBV6-2 or TRBV6-3 and TRBJ1-1; D is uncertain. Trimming removed 5 bases from V and 6 bases from J, with 16 bases in between. The CDR3 covers 14 residues. Germline V gives CDR1 MNHEY, CDR2 SVGEGT. CDR3 in amino acids: CASSRPIGVSEAFF. CDR3 sequence (DNA): TGTGCCAGCAGTCGTCCGATAGGAGTTTCTGAAGCTTTCTTT.

This chain links TRBV29-1 with TRBJ2-1, with 12 bases matching TRBD2. Germline V lookup: CDR1 SQVTM, CDR2 ANQGSEA. J gave up 6 bases and V 5 bases, and 8 bases lay outside the gene matches. The CDR3 sequence is 15 residues long. This chain's CDR3 is CSVPSGGASFNEQFF. The CDR3 region has the DNA TGCAGCGTTCCTAGCGGGGGGGCGAGCTTCAATGAGCAGTTCTTC.

The V call is TRBV29-1, the J call TRBJ2-1; 9 bases match TRBD2. V shed 7 bases and J 4 bases; nucleotides not matched to a gene: 5. The CDR3 covers 13 residues. Germline V gene data show CDR1 as SQVTM and CDR2 as ANQGSEA. The CDR3 DNA reads TGCAGCGGCCGAGCGGGGGGATACAATGAGCAGTTCTTC. Translated: CSGRAGGYNEQFF.

The chain combines TRBV27 with TRBJ2-5, with D possibly matching TRBD2 (5 bases). The V end was cut by 8 bases, the J end by 2 bases, with 18 bases between. The CDR3 length is 15 residues. Germline CDR1 MNHEY, CDR2 SMNVEV (reference sequence). CDR3 in DNA: TGTGCCAGCCGCGGGCCCCTTCGGGCGCAAGAGACCCAGTACTTC. Its protein product is CASRGPLRAQETQYF.

A word on this clonotype: This clone may be a read error of a much larger clone one base away. The chain combines TRBV7-9 with TRBJ1-2, with D possibly TRBD1 on 5 matching bases. The CDR3 is made up of 16 amino acids. Germline CDR1 SEHNR, CDR2 FQNEAQ (reference sequence). The CDR3 is CASGLGGGVSNYGYTF. CDR3 DNA: TGTGCCAGCGGCTTAGGTGGAGGGGTATCTAACTATGGCTACACCTTC.

The V and J genes are TRBV9 and TRBJ2-1; no definite D call. Trimming removed 2 bases at V and 8 bases at J, with 8 bases between. The CDR3 contains 12 residues. CDR1 SGDLS and CDR2 YYNGEE come from the germline V gene. CDR3 DNA: TGTGCCAGCAGCGTTCCAAGGGATGAGCAGTTCTTC. This codes for CASSVPRDEQFF.

In its sample, this clonotype was seen a few times. This chain links TRBV29-1 with TRBJ2-4; 9 bases fit TRBD1. Gene TRBJ2-7 matches the end of the DNA better, so the J call may be wrong. The CDR3 sequence is 14 residues long. Germline CDR1 SQVTM, CDR2 ANQGSEA. As DNA, the CDR3 is TGCAGCGCGAACCGGGACAGGGATGCCTACGAGCAGTACTTC. It specifies CSANRDRDAYEQYF.

The chain employs TRBV11-2 and TRBJ2-7; tentatively, D is TRBD2 (5 bases). Trimming removed 5 bases from V and 7 bases from J, with 27 bases in between. Germline lookup yields CDR1 SGHAT and CDR2 FQNNGV. The length of the CDR3 is 17 residues. CDR3 coding DNA: TGTGCCAGCAGCAAGGGTCTTAGCGCGCTAAAAAACAATGAGCAGTACTTC. Translating gives CASSKGLSALKNNEQYF.

V and J are TRBV7-2 and TRBJ2-3; D might be TRBD2 (6 bases). The V gene's germline CDR1 is SGHTA and CDR2 FQGNSA. This CDR3 is 15 amino acids long. V dropped 3 bases and J dropped 0 bases, with 10 bases sitting between them. Here the CDR3 DNA reads TGTGCCAGCAGCTTGGAGCGGGCGAGCACAGATACGCAGTATTTT. Its protein product is CASSLERASTDTQYF.

This clonotype was recorded only once. The V call is TRBV27, the J call TRBJ2-3; TRBD1 matches 7 bases. Trimming took 7 bases from V and 4 from J; bases not matched to a gene: 5. Germline values: CDR1 MNHEY, CDR2 SMNVEV (reference sequence). The CDR3 contains 13 residues. DNA of the CDR3: TGTGCCAGCAATAACAGGGGTCCAGATACGCAGTATTTT. It is translated as CASNNRGPDTQYF.

This chain joins TRBV27 and TRBJ2-3; a possible D gene is TRBD2 (6 bases). Germline CDR1 reads MNHEY; CDR2 reads SMNVEV (reference sequence). The CDR3 length is 16 residues. V was pared by 6 bases and J by 2 bases, with 18 bases between. For the CDR3, the DNA is TGTGCCAGCAGGACACTCCGGGACTTTTTCACAGATACGCAGTATTTT. This sequence encodes CASRTLRDFFTDTQYF.

The chain joins TRBV10-3 to TRBJ2-7; D is unclear. CDR3 size: 13 residues. Germline V gene lookup returns CDR1 ENHRY and CDR2 SYGVKD. Trimming removed 0 bases at V and 2 bases at J, with 5 bases between. CDR3 sequence reads: CAISESGPYEQYF. The CDR3, as DNA: TGTGCCATCAGTGAGTCTGGGCCCTACGAGCAGTACTTC.

This clonotype has only a few counts. The gene calls are TRBV12-3 or TRBV12-4 and TRBJ2-7; 11 bases align to TRBD2. The CDR3 runs to 15 residues. With V trimmed by 2 bases and J by 1 base, 1 base remained unmatched. The DNA of the CDR3 is TGTGCCAGCAGTTTATGGACTAGCGGGTCCTACGAGCAGTACTTC. This codes for CASSLWTSGSYEQYF.

This clonotype has a handful of counts. The chain is built from TRBV20-1 and TRBJ1-1; the D is unclear. The ends were cut back, 3 bases at V and 3 bases at J, with 8 bases in the middle. Germline V gene sequence: CDR1 DFQATT, CDR2 SNEGSKA (reference sequence). The CDR3 runs to 12 residues. CDR3 in DNA: TGCAGTGCTAGGCCTCGGGACACTGAAGCTTTCTTT. Residues: CSARPRDTEAFF.

V gene TRBV6-5 combines with J gene TRBJ2-5, with D perhaps matching TRBD2 (6 bases). The CDR3 loop spans 15 amino acids. Germline lookup yields CDR1 MNHEY and CDR2 SVGAGI. Trimming cost V 3 bases and J 5 bases, with 16 bases left between them. CDR3 bases: TGTGCCAGCAGTTATTACACGGGGGTGAAGGAGACCCAGTACTTC. It is translated as CASSYYTGVKETQYF.

The J gene is TRBJ2-1, the V gene TRBV14; no clear D gene. V gave up 6 bases and J gave up 7 bases, with 13 bases separating them. The CDR3 spans 13 residues. CDR1 SGHDN and CDR2 FVKESK come from the germline V gene. The DNA for the CDR3 is TGTGCCAGCAGTTATACAATGAAGAATGAGCAGTTCTTC. Protein product: CASSYTMKNEQFF.

The rearrangement links TRBV7-2 to TRBJ2-3; possible D gene TRBD2, 6 bases. The CDR3 extends over 16 amino acids. CDR1 and CDR2 from the germline V gene are SGHTA and FQGNSA. The V end lost 0 bases, the J end lost 0 bases, and 10 bases lay between the germline ends. The CDR3 nucleotides read TGTGCCAGCAGCTTAGCCGGGAGAACTAGCACAGATACGCAGTATTTT. This gives the protein CASSLAGRTSTDTQYF.

This clonotype was seen ten or more times. The chain has TRBV29-1 and TRBJ2-3; TRBD2 agrees at 11 bases. Germline values: CDR1 SQVTM, CDR2 ANQGSEA. The CDR3 is made up of 14 amino acids. J lost 3 bases, V lost 3 bases, and 2 bases had no gene match. The CDR3 here is CSVEGLAATDTQYF. Written as DNA, the CDR3 is TGCAGCGTTGAGGGACTAGCGGCGACAGATACGCAGTATTTT.

The chain employs TRBV12-3 or TRBV12-4 and TRBJ1-6; D is possibly TRBD1 (6 bases). Trimming left V 6 bases short and J 1 base short, with 16 bases between. The CDR3 contains 17 residues. In nucleotides, the CDR3 is TGTGCCAGCAGATCCTCCAGGGGCAGATCCTATAATTCACCCCTCCACTTT. It encodes CASRSSRGRSYNSPLHF.

The J gene is TRBJ1-2, the V gene TRBV7-6; D remains unclear. Trimming took 2 bases from V and 6 from J, leaving 10 bases between them. Germline-derived CDR1 and CDR2 are SGHVS and FNYEAQ. The CDR3 is 13 residues long. The CDR3 is CASSLSGNHGYTF. The CDR3 DNA sequence: TGTGCCAGCAGCTTATCAGGAAACCATGGCTACACCTTC.

DNA of the CDR3: TGCGCCAGCAGGGAAGGTTGGAACGAGCAGTACTTC. Translated, it gives CASREGWNEQYF. The chain has TRBV5-1 and TRBJ2-7; D ambiguous. The V end was cut by 5 bases, the J end by 5 bases, with 11 bases between. The CDR3 runs 12 residues. The V gene's germline CDR1 is SGHRS and CDR2 YFSETQ. The complete variable domain, with remaining parts taken from reference TRBV5-1 and TRBJ2-7, reads KAGVTQTPRYLIKTRGQQVTLSCSPISGHRSVSWYQQTPGQGLQFLFEYFSETQRNKGNFPGRFSGRQFSNSRSEMNVSTLELGDSALYLCASREGWNEQYFGPGTRLTVT.